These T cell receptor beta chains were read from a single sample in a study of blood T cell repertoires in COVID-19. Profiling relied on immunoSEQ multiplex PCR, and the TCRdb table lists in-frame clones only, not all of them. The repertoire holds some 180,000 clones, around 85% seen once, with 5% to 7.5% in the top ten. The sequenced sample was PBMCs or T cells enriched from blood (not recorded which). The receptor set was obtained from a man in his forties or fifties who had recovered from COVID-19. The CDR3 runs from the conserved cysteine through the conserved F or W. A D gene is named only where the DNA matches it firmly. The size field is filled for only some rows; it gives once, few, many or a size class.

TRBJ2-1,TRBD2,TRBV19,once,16,CASSLPGLAGGGEQFF,TGTGCCAGTAGTTTGCCGGGACTAGCGGGAGGGGGGGAGCAGTTCTTC
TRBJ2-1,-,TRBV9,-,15,CASSGFGPQLHEQFF,TGTGCCAGCAGCGGATTTGGTCCCCAACTCCATGAGCAGTTCTTC
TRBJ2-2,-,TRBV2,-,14,CASTDYGGTGELFF,TGTGCCAGCACCGACTACGGGGGCACCGGGGAGCTGTTTTTT
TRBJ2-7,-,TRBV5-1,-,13,CASSYREGYEQYF,TGCGCCAGCAGCTACAGGGAGGGCTACGAGCAGTACTTC
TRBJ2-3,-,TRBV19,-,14,CASSIDRVTDTQYF,TGTGCCAGTAGTATAGACAGGGTAACAGATACGCAGTATTTT
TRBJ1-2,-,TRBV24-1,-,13,CATSEAANYGYTF,TGTGCCACCAGTGAGGCAGCTAACTATGGCTACACCTTC
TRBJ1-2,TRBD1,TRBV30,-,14,CAWRKQGTNYGYTF,TGTGCCTGGAGAAAACAGGGGACTAACTATGGCTACACCTTC
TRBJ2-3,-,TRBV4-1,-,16,CASSQDGGGLIDTQYF,TGCGCCAGCAGCCAAGATGGGGGGGGGCTGATAGATACGCAGTATTTT
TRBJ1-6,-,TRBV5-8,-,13,CASSMVGGSPLHF,TGTGCCAGCAGCATGGTAGGGGGTTCACCCCTCCACTTT
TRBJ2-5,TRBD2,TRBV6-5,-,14,CATTSGDLQETQYF,TGTGCCACTACTAGCGGGGACCTCCAAGAGACCCAGTACTTC
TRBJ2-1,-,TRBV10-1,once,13,CASSESPASGQFF,TGCGCCAGCAGTGAGTCTCCCGCATCCGGGCAGTTCTTC
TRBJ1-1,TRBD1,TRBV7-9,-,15,CASSGIQGASTEAFF,TGTGCCAGCAGCGGAATACAGGGGGCGAGCACTGAAGCTTTCTTT
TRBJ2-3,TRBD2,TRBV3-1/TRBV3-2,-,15,CASSLIAGGKDTQYF,TGTGCCAGCAGCCTCATAGCGGGAGGGAAAGATACGCAGTATTTT
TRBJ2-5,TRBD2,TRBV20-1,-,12,CSASQREETQYF,TGCAGTGCTAGTCAGCGGGAGGAGACCCAGTACTTC
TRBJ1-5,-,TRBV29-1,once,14,CGVGGGEGNQPQHF,TGCGGGGTGGGCGGGGGCGAAGGCAATCAGCCCCAGCATTTT
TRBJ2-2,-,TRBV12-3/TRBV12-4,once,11,CASSLSGELFF,TGTGCCAGCAGTTTGAGCGGGGAGCTGTTTTTT
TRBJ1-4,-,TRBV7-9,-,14,CASSSTGQNEKLFF,TGTGCCAGCAGCTCGACCGGACAGAATGAAAAACTGTTTTTT
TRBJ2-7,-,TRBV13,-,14,CASSYKGKSYEQYF,TGTGCCAGCAGCTACAAGGGGAAGTCCTACGAGCAGTACTTC
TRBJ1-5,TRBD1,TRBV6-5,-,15,CASETGIGSNQPQHF,TGTGCCAGCGAGACAGGGATCGGCAGCAATCAGCCCCAGCATTTT
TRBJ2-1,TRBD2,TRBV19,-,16,CASSRGLAGGLGEQFF,TGTGCCAGTAGTAGGGGACTAGCGGGAGGTCTAGGGGAGCAGTTCTTC
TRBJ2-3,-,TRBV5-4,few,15,CASSFTGGPTDTQYF,TGTGCCAGCAGCTTTACCGGGGGGCCCACAGATACGCAGTATTTT
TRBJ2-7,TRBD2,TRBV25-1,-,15,CASSGTSGSSYEQYF,TGTGCCAGCAGTGGGACTAGCGGGTCCTCCTACGAGCAGTACTTC
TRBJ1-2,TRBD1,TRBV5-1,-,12,CASSGDRAGYTF,TGCGCCAGCAGTGGAGACAGGGCTGGCTACACCTTC
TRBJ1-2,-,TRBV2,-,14,CASSFNSGTYGYTF,TGTGCCAGCAGTTTCAACTCCGGGACATATGGCTACACCTTC
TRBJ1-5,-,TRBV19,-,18,CASSIDSTAIISNQPQHF,TGTGCCAGTAGTATAGATTCGACAGCGATTATAAGCAATCAGCCCCAGCATTTT
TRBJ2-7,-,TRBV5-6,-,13,CASSLGGAGEQYF,TGTGCCAGCAGCTTGGGTGGGGCGGGGGAGCAGTACTTC
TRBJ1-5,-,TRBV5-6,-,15,CASSFSMAGNQPQHF,TGTGCCAGCAGCTTCTCGATGGCAGGGAATCAGCCCCAGCATTTT
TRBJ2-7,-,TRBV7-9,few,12,CASRGSENEQYF,TGTGCCAGCAGAGGGAGTGAAAACGAGCAGTACTTC
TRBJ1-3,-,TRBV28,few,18,CASSLLMIRGEAGNTIYF,TGTGCCAGCAGTTTATTGATGATCAGGGGAGAAGCTGGAAACACCATATATTTT
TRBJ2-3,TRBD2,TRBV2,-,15,CASGNSGRGADTQYF,TGTGCCAGCGGTAATAGCGGGAGAGGGGCAGATACGCAGTATTTT
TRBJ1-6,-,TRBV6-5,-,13,CASSTHYNSPLHF,TGTGCCAGCAGTACTCATTATAATTCACCCCTCCACTTT
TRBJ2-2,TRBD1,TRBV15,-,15,CATSRQGAASGELFF,TGTGCCACCAGCAGACAGGGGGCGGCCTCCGGGGAGCTGTTTTTT
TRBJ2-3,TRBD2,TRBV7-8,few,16,CASRPLASGGEDTQYF,TGTGCCAGCAGGCCACTTGCTAGCGGGGGGGAAGATACGCAGTATTTT
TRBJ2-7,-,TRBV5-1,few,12,CASSDGKHEQYF,TGCGCCAGCAGCGACGGGAAACACGAGCAGTACTTC
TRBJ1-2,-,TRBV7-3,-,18,CASSLTPNGVDSNYGYTF,TGTGCCAGCAGCTTAACCCCCAACGGTGTCGACTCTAACTATGGCTACACCTTC
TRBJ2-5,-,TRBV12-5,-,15,CASGLGHRDQETQYF,TGTGCTAGTGGTTTGGGACACAGGGACCAAGAGACCCAGTACTTC
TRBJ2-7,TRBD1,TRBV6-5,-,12,CASRGTGDEQYF,TGTGCCAGCAGGGGGACAGGGGACGAGCAGTACTTC
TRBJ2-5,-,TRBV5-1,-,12,CASSPYQETQYF,TGCGCCAGCAGCCCGTACCAAGAGACCCAGTACTTC
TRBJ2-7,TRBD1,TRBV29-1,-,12,CSVRQGPYEQYF,TGCAGCGTCCGACAGGGCCCCTACGAGCAGTACTTC
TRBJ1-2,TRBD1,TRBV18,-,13,CASSPGDRQGYTF,TGTGCCAGCTCCCCAGGGGACAGGCAAGGCTACACCTTC
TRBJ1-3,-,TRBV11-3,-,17,CASTSGTLVSSGNTIYF,TGTGCCAGCACCTCCGGGACTCTTGTAAGCTCTGGAAACACCATATATTTT
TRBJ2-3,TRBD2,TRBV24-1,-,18,CATSDAGTSGRGTDTQYF,TGTGCCACCAGTGACGCCGGGACTAGCGGGAGAGGCACAGATACGCAGTATTTT
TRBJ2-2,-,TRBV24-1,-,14,CATQGRGDTGELFF,TGTGCCACCCAGGGGCGAGGGGACACCGGGGAGCTGTTTTTT
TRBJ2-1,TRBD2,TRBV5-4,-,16,CASSPPGLAGEDEQFF,TGTGCCAGCAGCCCTCCGGGACTAGCGGGAGAAGATGAGCAGTTCTTC
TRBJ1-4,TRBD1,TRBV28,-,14,CASSTGQINEKLFF,TGTGCCAGCAGTACGGGACAGATTAATGAAAAACTGTTTTTT
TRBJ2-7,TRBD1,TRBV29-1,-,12,CSVRRGQYEQYF,TGCAGCGTTCGCAGGGGGCAATACGAGCAGTACTTC
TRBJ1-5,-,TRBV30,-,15,CAWSVRARGNQPQHF,TGTGCCTGGAGTGTACGGGCGAGGGGCAATCAGCCCCAGCATTTT
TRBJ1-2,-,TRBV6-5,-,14,CASSYGREGYGYTF,TGTGCCAGCAGTTACGGCAGGGAGGGATATGGCTACACCTTC
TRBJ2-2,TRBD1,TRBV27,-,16,CASRPGTGVFSGELFF,TGTGCCAGCAGACCCGGGACAGGGGTCTTCTCCGGGGAGCTGTTTTTT
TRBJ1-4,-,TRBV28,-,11,CASSQFEKLFF,TGTGCCAGCAGCCAGTTCGAAAAACTGTTTTTT
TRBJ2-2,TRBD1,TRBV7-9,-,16,CASSPPTGTGPGELFF,TGTGCCAGCAGCCCACCGACCGGGACAGGGCCCGGGGAGCTGTTTTTT
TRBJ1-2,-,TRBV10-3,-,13,CAISESGNYGYTF,TGTGCCATCAGTGAATCGGGGAACTATGGCTACACCTTC
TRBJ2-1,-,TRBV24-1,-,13,CATSDAGTAEQFF,TGTGCCACCAGTGATGCCGGGACTGCCGAGCAGTTCTTC
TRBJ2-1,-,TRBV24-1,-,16,CATSDRQGSSGDEQFF,TGTGCCACCAGTGACCGACAGGGGTCTAGCGGGGATGAGCAGTTCTTC
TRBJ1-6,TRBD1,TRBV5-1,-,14,CASSLTGFASPLHF,TGCGCCAGCAGCCTGACAGGGTTCGCGTCACCCCTCCACTTT
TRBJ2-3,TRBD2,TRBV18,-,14,CASSSGRAQDTQYF,TGTGCCAGCTCCAGCGGGAGGGCCCAGGATACGCAGTATTTT